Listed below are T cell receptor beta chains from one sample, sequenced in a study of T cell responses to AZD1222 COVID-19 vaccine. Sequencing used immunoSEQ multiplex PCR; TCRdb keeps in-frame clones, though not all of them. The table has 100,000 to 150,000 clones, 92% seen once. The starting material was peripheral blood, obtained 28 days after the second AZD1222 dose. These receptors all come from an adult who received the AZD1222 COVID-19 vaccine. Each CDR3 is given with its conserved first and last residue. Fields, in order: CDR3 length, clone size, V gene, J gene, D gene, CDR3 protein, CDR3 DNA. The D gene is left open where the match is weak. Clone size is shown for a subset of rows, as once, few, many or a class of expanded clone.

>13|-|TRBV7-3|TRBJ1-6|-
CASSLQQDSPLHF
TGTGCCAGCAGCTTACAGCAGGACTCACCCCTCCACTTT
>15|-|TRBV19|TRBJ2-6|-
CASSIAPSGANVLTF
TGTGCCAGTAGTATAGCCCCTTCTGGGGCCAACGTCCTGACTTTC
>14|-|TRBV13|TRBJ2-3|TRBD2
CASSFGGGTDTQYF
TGTGCCAGCAGCTTCGGGGGGGGAACAGATACGCAGTATTTT
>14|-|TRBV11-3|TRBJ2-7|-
CASSPAGGSYEQYF
TGTGCCAGCAGCCCAGCCGGGGGCTCCTACGAGCAGTACTTC
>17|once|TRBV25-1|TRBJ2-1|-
CASSTHVAASSYNEQFF
TGTGCCAGCAGTACTCACGTAGCAGCTAGCTCCTACAATGAGCAGTTCTTC
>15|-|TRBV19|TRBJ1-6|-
CASSFRDRPNSPLHF
TGTGCCAGTAGTTTCCGGGACCGACCTAATTCACCCCTCCACTTT
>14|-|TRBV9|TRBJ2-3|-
CASSARGEMDTQYF
TGTGCCAGCAGCGCTAGGGGGGAGATGGATACGCAGTATTTT
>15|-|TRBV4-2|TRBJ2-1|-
CASSQDLEGHNEQFF
TGTGCCAGCAGCCAAGATCTAGAAGGACACAATGAGCAGTTCTTC
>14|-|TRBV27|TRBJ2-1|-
CASSFRDLPDEQFF
TGTGCCAGCAGTTTTAGGGACCTTCCCGATGAGCAGTTCTTC
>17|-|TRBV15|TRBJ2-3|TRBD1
CATSRTSTGPSTDTQYF
TGTGCCACCAGCAGGACCTCGACAGGGCCTAGCACAGATACGCAGTATTTT
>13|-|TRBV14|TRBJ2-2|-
CASSQYRLRELFF
TGTGCCAGCAGCCAATACAGGCTCAGGGAGCTGTTTTTT
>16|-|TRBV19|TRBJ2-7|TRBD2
CASRGGLAGWSYEQYF
TGTGCCAGTAGGGGCGGACTAGCGGGGTGGTCCTACGAGCAGTACTTC
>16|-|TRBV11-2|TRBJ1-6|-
CASRPGLSSYNSPLHF
TGTGCCAGCAGGCCGGGTTTGAGCTCCTATAATTCACCCCTCCACTTT
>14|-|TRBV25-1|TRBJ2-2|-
CASKAGANTGELFF
TGTGCCAGCAAAGCGGGCGCGAACACCGGGGAGCTGTTTTTT
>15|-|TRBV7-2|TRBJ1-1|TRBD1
CASSLAGQGNTEAFF
TGTGCCAGCAGCTTAGCAGGACAGGGGAACACTGAAGCTTTCTTT
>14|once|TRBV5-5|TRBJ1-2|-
CASSLGPAGDGYTF
TGTGCCAGCAGCTTGGGGCCAGCAGGGGATGGCTACACCTTC